A selection of T cell receptor beta chains follows, all from one sample in a study of blood T cell repertoires in COVID-19. Clones were sequenced by immunoSEQ multiplex PCR, and TCRdb holds only the in-frame ones, with some missing. The table records just over 250,000 clones, about 90% of them present only once. The source material was peripheral blood. Receptors originate from a woman aged 70 to 79 with COVID-19, enrolled during active disease. CDR3s leave out the opening cysteine and the closing phenylalanine or tryptophan. Each record gives: J gene, V gene, CDR3 protein.

TRBJ1-5	TRBV21-1	AGKHSRGGLNRIDQPQH
TRBJ2-5	TRBV19	ASSITGGSGETQY
TRBJ2-7	TRBV9	ASSGTGTSGSYEQY
TRBJ1-1	TRBV27	ASSQGQGRAMNTEAF
TRBJ2-7	TRBV3-1/TRBV3-2	ASSQDLLTSSYEQY
TRBJ1-1	TRBV5-4	ASSWETGGGTEAF
TRBJ2-7	TRBV12-3/TRBV12-4	ASSNRGYEQY
TRBJ2-5	TRBV6-5	ASSPPGTGQETQY
TRBJ2-1	TRBV3-1/TRBV3-2	ASSRSGTSGEQF
TRBJ1-1	TRBV30	AWSLVGGNTEAF
TRBJ1-2	TRBV7-2	ASSLYRPDRVRGYT
TRBJ2-5	TRBV10-3	AISQGAGGAETQY
TRBJ2-7	TRBV21-1	ASSKTKCQRFRIPFP
TRBJ1-5	TRBV27	ASSPRQGGSNQPQH
TRBJ2-6	TRBV6-1	ASSGTGGVAGANVLT
TRBJ1-4	TRBV29-1	SVAAQGTTNEKLF
TRBJ2-1	TRBV6-4	ASREIAGGSYNEQF
TRBJ1-2	TRBV6-5	ASRTPGGAGGYT
TRBJ1-1	TRBV9	ASSATGMVNTEAF
TRBJ1-4	TRBV6-5	ASSYSAGPDEKLF
TRBJ1-1	TRBV5-4	ASSVMGASTEAF
TRBJ2-1	TRBV7-9	ASSFGSSGNNEQF
TRBJ2-2	TRBV11-3	ASSRGVGELF